A selection of T cell receptor beta chains follows, all from one sample in a study of OX40 agonist ivuxolimab in advanced cancers. Clones were sequenced by immunoSEQ multiplex PCR, and TCRdb holds only the in-frame ones, with some missing. This sample yields about 46,000 clones, of which 75% to 95% are seen a single time; 4% to 5% belongs to the top ten. The sample was CD4+ or CD8+ T cells sorted from blood, taken in a trial of the OX40 agonist ivuxolimab. These receptors all stem from an adult with an advanced solid tumor such as melanoma, head and neck, liver or kidney cancer. Each CDR3 is given with its conserved first and last residue. D genes are given only for firm matches. The size field is filled for only some rows; it gives once, few, many or a size class.

clone_size d_call j_call v_call cdr3_aa cdr3_nt
- - TRBJ2-1 TRBV7-2 CASSLIAERYNEQFF TGTGCCAGCAGCTTAATAGCGGAAAGATACAATGAGCAGTTCTTC
- TRBD2 TRBJ2-5 TRBV10-2 CASSESTETPGLDETQYF TGCGCCAGCAGTGAGTCGACGGAGACACCGGGACTAGATGAGACCCAGTACTTC
- TRBD2 TRBJ2-1 TRBV5-1 CASSPGTSGVPDNEQFF TGCGCCAGCAGCCCCGGGACTAGCGGGGTCCCAGACAATGAGCAGTTCTTC
few TRBD2 TRBJ2-1 TRBV9 CASSRGGFPYNEQFF TGTGCCAGCAGCCGCGGGGGGTTCCCCTACAATGAGCAGTTCTTC
- - TRBJ1-1 TRBV7-9 CASSLGEFTEAFF TGTGCCAGCAGCTTAGGGGAATTCACTGAAGCTTTCTTT
few - TRBJ1-5 TRBV29-1 CSADLPPLHF TGCAGCGCTGACCTCCCCCCCCTGCATTTT
- TRBD2 TRBJ2-5 TRBV28 CASTALAGIYQETQYF TGTGCCAGCACCGCCCTAGCGGGGATTTACCAAGAGACCCAGTACTTC
- - TRBJ2-1 TRBV23-1 CASSQGGNEQFF TGCGCCAGCAGTCAAGGAGGGAATGAGCAGTTCTTC
- - TRBJ2-1 TRBV14 CASSQLERIGEQFF TGTGCCAGCAGCCAACTGGAAAGGATAGGTGAGCAGTTCTTC
- - TRBJ2-3 TRBV6-4 CASSETETSTDTQYF TGTGCCAGCAGTGAAACGGAAACTAGCACAGATACGCAGTATTTT
medium-sized - TRBJ2-3 TRBV15 CATSRDEIDTQYF TGTGCCACCAGCAGAGATGAGATAGATACGCAGTATTTT
- - TRBJ2-7 TRBV19 CASSMADPGEQYF TGTGCCAGTAGTATGGCGGACCCGGGCGAGCAGTACTTC
- TRBD1 TRBJ1-1 TRBV5-3 CARSLGVGGRITEAFF TGTGCCAGAAGCTTGGGAGTAGGGGGCCGTATCACTGAAGCTTTCTTT
- - TRBJ1-1 TRBV11-2 CASSLRASAEAFF TGTGCCAGCAGCTTACGGGCGAGTGCTGAAGCTTTCTTT
- - TRBJ2-7 TRBV4-1 CASSQGPANYEQYF TGCGCCAGCAGCCAAGGTCCGGCAAACTACGAGCAGTACTTC
- - TRBJ2-2 TRBV28 CASSLVGGIGMAGELFF TGTGCCAGCAGTTTGGTCGGGGGAATAGGTATGGCCGGGGAGCTGTTTTTT
- - TRBJ2-3 TRBV14 CASSQGAAFTDTQYF TGTGCCAGCAGCCAAGGAGCGGCTTTCACAGATACGCAGTATTTT
- - TRBJ2-7 TRBV4-3 CASSQEQGGGAYEQYF TGCGCCAGCAGCCAAGAGCAGGGGGGAGGTGCCTACGAGCAGTACTTC
- - TRBJ1-5 TRBV5-6 CASSLGSQPQHF TGTGCCAGCAGCTTGGGGAGTCAGCCCCAGCATTTT
- - TRBJ1-6 TRBV23-1 CTPGRPAPSPLHF TGCACCCCCGGGCGGCCAGCCCCTTCACCCCTCCACTTT
- - TRBJ1-6 TRBV7-9 CASSPDSHNNSPLHF TGTGCCAGCAGCCCCGACAGCCATAATAATTCACCCCTCCACTTT
- - TRBJ2-1 TRBV18 CASSSAEGSYNEQFF TGTGCCAGCTCGTCAGCGGAAGGCTCCTACAATGAGCAGTTCTTC
- TRBD1 TRBJ2-5 TRBV4-1 CASSHVSGGGETQYF TGCGCCAGCAGCCATGTATCAGGGGGCGGGGAGACCCAGTACTTC
- - TRBJ2-6 TRBV27 CASSLLAGAGANVLTF TGTGCCAGCAGTTTATTAGCAGGGGCTGGGGCCAACGTCCTGACTTTC
- - TRBJ2-3 TRBV27 CASSLSGPPGGDTQYF TGTGCCAGCAGTTTATCGGGGCCTCCCGGTGGGGATACGCAGTATTTT
- - TRBJ2-7 TRBV18 CASSGLRSEQYF TGTGCCAGCTCAGGCCTTAGGAGCGAGCAGTACTTC
- TRBD1 TRBJ2-6 TRBV4-3 CASSPSTGGYGANVLTF TGCGCCAGCAGCCCTTCTACAGGGGGCTATGGGGCCAACGTCCTGACTTTC
- - TRBJ2-7 TRBV9 CASSVGGVSYEQYF TGTGCCAGCAGCGTAGGCGGGGTCTCCTACGAGCAGTACTTC
- TRBD2 TRBJ2-1 TRBV7-9 CASSLGASGYNEQFF TGTGCCAGCAGCTTAGGGGCTAGCGGCTACAATGAGCAGTTCTTC
- - TRBJ1-1 TRBV28 CASSLITGQNTEAFF TGTGCCAGCAGTCTCATTACTGGGCAGAACACTGAAGCTTTCTTT
once - TRBJ1-2 TRBV4-1 CASSQVLGGGYTF TGCGCCAGCAGCCAAGTTTTAGGCGGTGGCTACACCTTC
- - TRBJ1-2 TRBV5-4 CASSLVPGADGYTF TGTGCCAGCAGCTTGGTTCCGGGGGCAGATGGCTACACCTTC
- TRBD1 TRBJ2-5 TRBV27 CASKYRDREQETQYF TGTGCCAGCAAATATCGGGACAGGGAGCAAGAGACCCAGTACTTC
- TRBD1 TRBJ2-2 TRBV7-6 CASSLTRTGVSTGELFF TGTGCCAGCAGCTTAACCCGGACAGGGGTTAGCACCGGGGAGCTGTTTTTT
- TRBD2 TRBJ2-7 TRBV9 CASSADGLAGHYGQYF TGTGCCAGCAGCGCCGACGGACTAGCGGGACACTACGGGCAGTACTTC
- - TRBJ1-1 TRBV19 CASSSLSGGYEAFF TGTGCCAGTAGTAGCTTGTCTGGGGGCTATGAAGCTTTCTTT
- - TRBJ2-3 TRBV21-1 CASRGNLVMQDTQYF TGTGCCAGCAGGGGTAACCTAGTCATGCAAGATACGCAGTATTTT
- - TRBJ2-7 TRBV14 CASSPTLQGGHEQYF TGTGCCAGCAGCCCCACCTTACAAGGAGGGCACGAGCAGTACTTC
- TRBD2 TRBJ2-1 TRBV29-1 CSVEVFSGSRGNEQFF TGCAGCGTTGAAGTGTTTAGCGGGAGTCGGGGAAATGAGCAGTTCTTC
- - TRBJ2-2 TRBV10-3 CAISESMPVTGELFF TGTGCCATCAGTGAGTCGATGCCGGTAACCGGGGAGCTGTTTTTT
- TRBD1 TRBJ2-7 TRBV6-5 CASTTDRGEQYF TGTGCCAGCACCACAGACAGGGGCGAGCAGTACTTC
once - TRBJ2-3 TRBV5-1 CASSLGTASTDTQYF TGCGCCAGCAGCCTAGGGACGGCTAGCACAGATACGCAGTATTTT
- TRBD1 TRBJ1-1 TRBV2 CASPTTGQGANTEAFF TGTGCCAGCCCAACTACCGGACAGGGGGCGAACACTGAAGCTTTCTTT
- - TRBJ2-1 TRBV27 CASSLSSGPLNEQFF TGTGCCAGCAGTTTGTCGAGCGGGCCTCTCAATGAGCAGTTCTTC
- - TRBJ2-5 TRBV7-9 CASSLEDRGRFPRLAQYF TGTGCCAGCAGCTTAGAGGATCGGGGGCGCTTTCCTCGATTAGCCCAGTACTTC
- TRBD1 TRBJ2-6 TRBV4-1 CASSQDEGAGANVLTF TGCGCCAGCAGCCAAGATGAGGGGGCCGGGGCCAACGTCCTGACTTTC
once - TRBJ1-3 TRBV6-6 CASSQGPISGNTIYF TGTGCCAGCAGTCAAGGTCCAATCTCTGGAAACACCATATATTTT
- - TRBJ1-2 TRBV20-1 CSASTAYGYTF TGCAGTGCTAGCACAGCCTATGGCTACACCTTC
once TRBD2 TRBJ2-7 TRBV4-2 CASSQESSGEPYEQYF TGTGCCAGCAGCCAAGAAAGTAGCGGGGAGCCCTACGAGCAGTACTTC
- - TRBJ2-3 TRBV6-1 CASSGVGFGDTQYF TGTGCCAGCAGTGGTGTAGGGTTTGGAGATACGCAGTATTTT
- - TRBJ1-1 TRBV18 CASQAYGTEAFF TGTGCCAGCCAGGCGTACGGCACTGAAGCTTTCTTT
- TRBD2 TRBJ2-7 TRBV7-8 CASSPLAGGTYEQYF TGTGCCAGCAGCCCGTTAGCGGGAGGAACCTACGAGCAGTACTTC
- - TRBJ2-2 TRBV25-1 CASSELARDITGELFF TGTGCCAGCAGTGAATTAGCCAGGGATATCACCGGGGAGCTGTTTTTT
- TRBD1 TRBJ1-4 TRBV7-9 CASSLQGAPNEKLFF TGTGCCAGCAGCTTACAGGGGGCGCCTAATGAAAAACTGTTTTTT
- - TRBJ1-2 TRBV9 CASSVFGGGYTF TGTGCCAGCAGCGTGTTCGGAGGAGGCTACACCTTC
- TRBD2 TRBJ2-1 TRBV6-4 CATRTSGTNEQFF TGTGCCACCCGGACTAGCGGGACCAATGAGCAGTTCTTC
- - TRBJ1-1 TRBV5-1 CASSLETGIPEAFF TGCGCCAGCAGCTTGGAGACCGGGATCCCTGAAGCTTTCTTT